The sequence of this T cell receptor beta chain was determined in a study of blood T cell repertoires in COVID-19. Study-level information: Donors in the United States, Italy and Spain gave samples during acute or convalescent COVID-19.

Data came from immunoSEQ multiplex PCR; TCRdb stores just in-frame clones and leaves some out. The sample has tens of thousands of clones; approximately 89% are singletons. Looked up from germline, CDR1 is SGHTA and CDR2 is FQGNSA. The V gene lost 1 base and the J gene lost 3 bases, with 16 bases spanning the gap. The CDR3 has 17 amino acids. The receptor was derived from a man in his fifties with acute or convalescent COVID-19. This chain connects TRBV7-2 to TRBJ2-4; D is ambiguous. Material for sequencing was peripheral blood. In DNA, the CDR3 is TGTGCCAGCAGCTTAGAGCCCTATACTATGGACAAAAACATTCAGTACTTC. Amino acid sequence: CASSLEPYTMDKNIQYF. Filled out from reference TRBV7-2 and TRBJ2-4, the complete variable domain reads GAGVSQSPSNKVTEKGKDVELRCDPISGHTALYWYRQSLGQGLEFLIYFQGNSAPDKSGLPSDRFSAERTGGSVSTLTIQRTQQEDSAVYLCASSLEPYTMDKNIQYFGAGTRLSVL.